The T cell receptor beta chain described here comes from a study of blood T cell repertoires in COVID-19. Across the whole study: Some COVID-19 samples were acute and others convalescent; all came from the United States, Italy and Spain.

In the study's own analysis: Amplification with reference gene primers provided the estimates of nucleated cell counts. Using immunoSEQ multiplex PCR, the repertoire was profiled, and TCRdb retains in-frame clones only, with some absent. The D gene and trimming were derived from the DNA, and the V and J assignments and clone size from that table. The sample contains 70,000 to 80,000 clones, about 91% of which appear only once. The germline V gene encodes CDR1 MNHEY and CDR2 SVGEGT. CDR3 length equals 17 residues. The V and J ends lost 4 bases and 2 bases respectively, with 21 bases between them. Source material: peripheral blood. The J gene is TRBJ2-7, the V gene TRBV6-2 or TRBV6-3; possibly TRBD2 for D (6 bases). This TCR was recovered from an older woman with active COVID-19. In DNA form, the CDR3 reads TGTGCCAGCAGTTTAGGGCGGGGATCAGGTCGCGCCTACGAGCAGTACTTC. It translates to CASSLGRGSGRAYEQYF.